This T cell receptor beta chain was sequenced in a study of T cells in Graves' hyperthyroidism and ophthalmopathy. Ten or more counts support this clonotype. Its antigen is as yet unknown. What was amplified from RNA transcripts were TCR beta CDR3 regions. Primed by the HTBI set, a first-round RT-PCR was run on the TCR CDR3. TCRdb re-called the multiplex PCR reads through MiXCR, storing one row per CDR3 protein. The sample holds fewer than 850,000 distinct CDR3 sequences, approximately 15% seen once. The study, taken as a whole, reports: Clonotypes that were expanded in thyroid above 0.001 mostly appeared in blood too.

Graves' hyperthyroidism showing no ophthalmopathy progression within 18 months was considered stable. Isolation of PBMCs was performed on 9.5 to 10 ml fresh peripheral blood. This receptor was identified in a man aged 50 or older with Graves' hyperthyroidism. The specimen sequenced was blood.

This chain's CDR3 is CAISESRDSETQYF. The CDR3, as DNA: TGTGCCATCAGTGAGTCTCGGGATTCGGAAACCCAGTACTTC. This chain links TRBV10-3 with TRBJ2-5; D may be TRBD2 (5 bases). Germline values: CDR1 ENHRY, CDR2 SYGVKD. V was clipped by 0 bases and J by 8 bases, with 13 bases between them. CDR3 length equals 14 residues.